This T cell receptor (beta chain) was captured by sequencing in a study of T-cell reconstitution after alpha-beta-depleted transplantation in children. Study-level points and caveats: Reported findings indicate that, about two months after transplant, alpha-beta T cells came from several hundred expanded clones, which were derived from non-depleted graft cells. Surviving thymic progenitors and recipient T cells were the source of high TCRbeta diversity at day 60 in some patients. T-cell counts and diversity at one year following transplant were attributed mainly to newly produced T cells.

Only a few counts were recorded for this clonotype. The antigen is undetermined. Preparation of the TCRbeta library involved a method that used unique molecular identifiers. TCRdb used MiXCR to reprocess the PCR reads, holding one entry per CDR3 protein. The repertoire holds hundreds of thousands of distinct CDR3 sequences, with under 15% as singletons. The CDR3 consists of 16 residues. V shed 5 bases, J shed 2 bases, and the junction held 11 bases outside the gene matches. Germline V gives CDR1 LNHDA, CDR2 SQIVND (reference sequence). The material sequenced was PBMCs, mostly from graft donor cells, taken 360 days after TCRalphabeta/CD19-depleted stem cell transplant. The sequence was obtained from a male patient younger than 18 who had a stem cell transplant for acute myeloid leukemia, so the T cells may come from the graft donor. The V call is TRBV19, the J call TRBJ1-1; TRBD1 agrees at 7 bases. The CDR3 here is CASSLFGNRGNTEAFF. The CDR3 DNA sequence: TGTGCCAGTAGTCTTTTCGGGAACAGGGGCAACACTGAAGCTTTCTTT.